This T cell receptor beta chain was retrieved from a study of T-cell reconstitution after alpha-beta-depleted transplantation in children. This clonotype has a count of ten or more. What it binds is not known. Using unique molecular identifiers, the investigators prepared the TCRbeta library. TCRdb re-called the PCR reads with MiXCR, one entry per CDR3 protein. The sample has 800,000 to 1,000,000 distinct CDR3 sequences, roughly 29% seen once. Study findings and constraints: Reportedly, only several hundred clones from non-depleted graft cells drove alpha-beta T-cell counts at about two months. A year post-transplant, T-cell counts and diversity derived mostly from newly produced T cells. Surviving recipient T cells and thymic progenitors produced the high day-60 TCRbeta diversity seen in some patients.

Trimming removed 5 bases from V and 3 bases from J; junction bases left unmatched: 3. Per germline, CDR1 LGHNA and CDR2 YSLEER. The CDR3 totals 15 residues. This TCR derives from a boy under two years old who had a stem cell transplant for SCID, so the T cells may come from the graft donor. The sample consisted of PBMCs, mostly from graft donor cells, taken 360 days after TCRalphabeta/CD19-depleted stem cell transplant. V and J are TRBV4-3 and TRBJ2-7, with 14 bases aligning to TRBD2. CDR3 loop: CASSAGLAGGYEQYF. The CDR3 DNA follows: TGCGCCAGCAGCGCCGGACTAGCGGGGGGCTACGAGCAGTACTTC.